Each of the 17 T cell receptor beta chains below was sequenced from the same sample in a study of cytomegalovirus exposure and HLA in healthy donors. Researchers ran the PCR with 60 Vbeta and 13 Jbeta primers. Using immunoSEQ multiplex PCR, the repertoire was profiled, and TCRdb retains in-frame clones only, with some absent. The repertoire includes over 70,000 clones, over 75% of them detected once, and roughly 2% sits in the top ten. Input material: PBMCs. Receptor source: a man aged 18 to 29 in good health and CMV-seronegative.

This chain joins TRBV9 and TRBJ2-7; 8 bases fit TRBD2. The germline gives CDR1 SGDLS, CDR2 YYNGEE. This CDR3 has 18 residues. V dropped 0 bases and J dropped 2; count of bases not matched to a gene: 13. Here the CDR3 DNA reads TGTGCCAGCAGCGTAGCTTATTCCGGGGGGGAGGGACCCTACGAGCAGTACTTC. Encoded protein: CASSVAYSGGEGPYEQYF.

The J gene is TRBJ2-5, the V gene TRBV9; 14 bases map to TRBD2. The CDR3 is made up of 17 amino acids. After removal of 4 bases from V and 7 bases from J, the junction contained 12 bases not matched to a gene. Germline CDR1 and CDR2: SGDLS and YYNGEE. The CDR3 DNA is TGTGCCAGCAGCAACTCCCCGGGACTAGCGGGGGACGGGACCCAGTACTTC. Protein: CASSNSPGLAGDGTQYF.

V and J are TRBV10-2 and TRBJ2-1; TRBD1 matches at 8 bases. Germline loops: CDR1 WSHSY, CDR2 SAAADI. J was trimmed by 1 base and V by 8 bases; bases with no gene match: 4. The CDR3 length is 14 residues. The CDR3: CASHDRGSYNEQFF. CDR3 nucleotide sequence: TGCGCCAGCCACGACAGGGGTTCCTACAATGAGCAGTTCTTC.

The chain has TRBV5-4 and TRBJ1-3; D gene uncertain. V gave up 4 bases and J gave up 0 bases, with 8 bases separating them. Germline V lookup: CDR1 SGHNT, CDR2 YYREEE (reference sequence). The CDR3 length is 14 residues. The CDR3: CASSLDTSGNTIYF. CDR3 DNA sequence: TGTGCCAGCAGCCTCGACACCTCTGGAAACACCATATATTTT. Full variable domain (outside the CDR3, taken from reference TRBV5-4 and TRBJ1-3): ETGVTQSPTHLIKTRGQQVTLRCSSQSGHNTVSWYQQALGQGPQFIFQYYREEENGRGNFPPRFSGLQFPNYSSELNVNALELDDSALYLCASSLDTSGNTIYFGEGSWLTVV.

This clone was recorded only once. This chain joins TRBV11-2 and TRBJ1-2; D not resolved. The germline V gene has CDR1 SGHAT and CDR2 FQNNGV. This CDR3 comprises 15 residues. Trimming removed 1 base at V and 2 bases at J, with 11 bases between. The DNA for the CDR3 is TGTGCCAGCAGCTTAGGTGTCAGATCAAACTATGGCTACACCTTC. Its translation is CASSLGVRSNYGYTF.

The chain is built from TRBV5-1 and TRBJ1-4, with 8 bases identical to TRBD1. V gave up 4 bases and J gave up 3 bases; unmatched junction bases: 11. The length of the CDR3 is 17 residues. CDR1 and CDR2 (germline): SGHRS, YFSETQ. The CDR3 nucleotides are TGCGCCAGCAGCGCTGGACAGGGAGGATGGGCTAATGAAAAACTGTTTTTT. Encoded protein: CASSAGQGGWANEKLFF.

The chain recombines TRBV6-1 with TRBJ2-3; TRBD2 might be the D (5 bases). V lost 11 bases to trimming and J lost 0 bases, with 15 bases between them. Germline CDR1 MNHNS, CDR2 SASEGT. CDR3 size: 14 residues. The CDR3 region has the DNA TGTGCCGGCACAAAGGGCGGGAGCACAGATACGCAGTATTTT. This encodes CAGTKGGSTDTQYF.

This chain links TRBV6-5 with TRBJ2-7; D is perhaps TRBD2 (7 bases). The ends were cut back, 5 bases at V and 4 bases at J, with 18 bases in the middle. The CDR3 extends over 15 amino acids. CDR1 MNHEY and CDR2 SVGAGI come from the germline V gene. The CDR3 is CASSKGGGLKYEQYF. CDR3 nucleotide sequence: TGTGCCAGCAGTAAAGGGGGGGGACTCAAATACGAGCAGTACTTC.

The rearrangement links TRBV9 to TRBJ1-4; TRBD1 matches 7 bases. The CDR3 spans 14 residues. Germline CDR1 reads SGDLS; CDR2 reads YYNGEE. V gave up 0 bases and J gave up 4 bases; unmatched junction bases: 0. The CDR3 protein is CASSVGDSNEKLFF. CDR3 bases: TGTGCCAGCAGCGTAGGGGACAGTAATGAAAAACTGTTTTTT.

The rearrangement joins TRBV19 to TRBJ1-5; D not resolved. The germline V and J ends were trimmed by 6 bases and 1 base, with 4 bases remaining between them. Per germline, CDR1 LNHDA and CDR2 SQIVND (reference sequence). CDR3 size: 12 residues. DNA of the CDR3: TGTGCCAGTAGACTAAGCAATCAGCCCCAGCATTTT. This sequence encodes CASRLSNQPQHF.

The CDR3 is CASSQDVGQGPLAQHF. The CDR3 DNA follows: TGCGCCAGCAGCCAAGATGTGGGACAGGGGCCTTTGGCCCAGCATTTT. This rearrangement joins TRBV4-1 to TRBJ1-5; 10 positions match TRBD1. CDR3 size: 16 residues. Germline assignment: CDR1 MGHRA and CDR2 YSYEKL. With 0 bases clipped from V and 11 bases from J, the junction kept 10 bases outside the gene matches.

This clone was found once. The chain joins TRBV5-1 to TRBJ2-5, with D possibly matching TRBD2 (6 bases). The DNA end favors TRBJ2-7, so the J call may be wrong. Germline values: CDR1 SGHRS, CDR2 YFSETQ. This CDR3 spans 14 amino acids. CDR3 residues: CASSHERGGYEQYF. CDR3 sequence (DNA): TGCGCCAGCAGCCACGAACGGGGAGGCTACGAGCAGTACTTC.

This chain links TRBV19 with TRBJ1-5, with 7 bases that match TRBD1. CDR1 is LNHDA and CDR2 is SQIVND in the germline V gene (reference sequence). The CDR3 spans 16 residues. V lost 7 bases and J lost 6; bases outside the gene matches: 15. The CDR3 loop is CASTFRGQIESQPQHF. The CDR3 DNA reads as TGTGCCAGTACCTTCCGGGGACAGATTGAAAGTCAGCCCCAGCATTTT.

The chain is built from TRBV27 and TRBJ1-1, with 8 bases aligning to TRBD1. Looked up from germline, CDR1 is MNHEY and CDR2 is SMNVEV (reference sequence). V lost 2 bases to trimming and J lost 4 bases; unmatched junction nucleotides: 6. The CDR3 is 15 residues long. The CDR3, as DNA: TGTGCCAGCAGTTTACGGGCAGGGGGCTTCACTGAAGCTTTCTTT. Amino acids: CASSLRAGGFTEAFF.

V gene TRBV7-3 combines with J gene TRBJ2-1; the match to TRBD1 covers 8 bases. CDR3 length: 16 amino acids. The V gene end was trimmed by 4 bases and the J gene end by 3 bases; junction bases not matched to a gene: 8. The V gene's germline CDR1 is SGHTA and CDR2 FQGTGA. The CDR3 region is CASSSLTGESYNEQFF. The CDR3 DNA sequence: TGTGCCAGCAGCTCTCTGACAGGGGAAAGCTACAATGAGCAGTTCTTC.

This chain connects TRBV19 to TRBJ2-2, with 7 positions matching TRBD1. Per the germline V gene, CDR1 is LNHDA and CDR2 is SQIVND (reference sequence). This CDR3 region has 13 residues. J gave up 6 bases and V 5 bases, and 3 bases lay outside the gene matches. The CDR3 is CASSSTGPGELFF. The CDR3 DNA is TGTGCCAGTAGTTCGACAGGGCCCGGGGAGCTGTTTTTT.

The sample holds one count of this clone. The chain joins TRBV9 to TRBJ2-1, with 13 bases aligning to TRBD2. The CDR3 consists of 17 residues. Germline values: CDR1 SGDLS, CDR2 YYNGEE. V lost 4 bases, J lost 4 bases, and 8 bases stayed unmatched. The CDR3 region is CASSLTSGGAGYNEQFF. As DNA, the CDR3 is TGTGCCAGCAGCCTCACTAGCGGGGGGGCAGGTTACAATGAGCAGTTCTTC.